These 14 T cell receptor beta chains were all obtained from the same sample, sequenced in a study of blood T cell repertoires in COVID-19. Using immunoSEQ multiplex PCR, the repertoire was profiled, and TCRdb retains in-frame clones only, with some absent. The table records around 110,000 clones, around nine tenths of them present only once. The specimen was peripheral blood. The source is a human donor with active COVID-19. The donor label of this sample is uncertain.

The rearrangement uses TRBV18 and TRBJ1-5; no firm D call. The V end lost 8 bases, the J end lost 3 bases, and 11 bases lay between the germline ends. The CDR3 runs 13 residues. CDR1 and CDR2 (germline): KGHSH, LQKENI. In DNA form, the CDR3 reads TGTGCCAGCAGCGCGGGGATCAATCAGCCCCAGCATTTT. It specifies CASSAGINQPQHF.

Here the CDR3 reads CASSDQENTEAFF. CDR3 sequence (DNA): TGTGCCAGCAGTGACCAGGAGAACACTGAAGCTTTCTTT. V gene TRBV6-4 combines with J gene TRBJ1-1; D unclear. CDR3 length: 13 amino acids. V lost 2 bases and J 1 base, leaving 5 bases between the germline ends. Germline V gene sequence: CDR1 MRHNA, CDR2 SNTAGT.

With regard to this clone: Its ends do not fully match the called genes, so a read error is possible. The chain is built from TRBV11-3 and TRBJ2-7; D gene unclear. The CDR3 loop spans 14 amino acids. Germline CDR1 and CDR2: SGHNT and YENEEA. Here the CDR3 reads CASSPPMSSYGQYF. The CDR3 nucleotides are TGTGCCAGCAGCCCCCCCATGAGCTCCTACGGGCAGTACTTC.

The chain recombines TRBV30 with TRBJ1-2; D not resolved. Deletions cut 1 base from V and 6 bases from J, with 3 bases between. The CDR3 length is 10 residues. CDR1 and CDR2 from the germline V gene are GTSNPN and SVGIG (reference sequence). The DNA for the CDR3 is TGTGCCTGGAGTGGTAATGGCTACACCTTC. It is translated as CAWSGNGYTF.

The genes are TRBV7-2 and TRBJ2-3; D not certain. The CDR3 has 15 residues. The germline CDR1 and CDR2 sequences are SGHTA and FQGNSA. Trimming pared 1 base from V and 0 bases from J, leaving 8 bases between. The chain's CDR3 is CASSLDTSSTDTQYF. The DNA of the CDR3 is TGTGCCAGCAGCTTAGATACAAGTAGCACAGATACGCAGTATTTT. Variable domain in full (rest from reference TRBV7-2 and TRBJ2-3): GAGVSQSPSNKVTEKGKDVELRCDPISGHTALYWYRQSLGQGLEFLIYFQGNSAPDKSGLPSDRFSAERTGGSVSTLTIQRTQQEDSAVYLCASSLDTSSTDTQYFGPGTRLTVL.

The rearrangement uses TRBV7-9 and TRBJ1-2; D is perhaps TRBD1 (6 bases). Germline V CDR1 and CDR2: SEHNR, FQNEAQ (reference sequence). The CDR3 spans 14 residues. V was trimmed by 8 bases and J by 4 bases, leaving 17 bases between them. CDR3 coding DNA: TGTGCCAGCCGCCGGGGCGACAGGTCCTATGGCTACACCTTC. As protein: CASRRGDRSYGYTF.

This clone was picked up a small number of times. The chain combines TRBV3-1 (or the pseudogene TRBV3-2) with TRBJ1-2; no reliable D call. Trimming took 3 bases from V and 3 from J, leaving 14 bases between them. The CDR3 length is 15 residues. Germline CDR1 LGHDT, CDR2 YNNKEL (reference sequence). The CDR3 spells CASSQGVQYYYGYTF. The CDR3 nucleotides read TGTGCCAGCAGCCAGGGCGTACAGTATTACTATGGCTACACCTTC.

V and J are TRBV27 and TRBJ1-2; TRBD1 matches 8 bases. The germline gives CDR1 MNHEY, CDR2 SMNVEV (reference sequence). There are 19 residues in the CDR3. The J segment lost 11 bases and the V segment lost 10 bases, leaving 33 bases of the junction unmatched. The CDR3 reads CATPDRVTLRTLHMALYTF. CDR3 sequence (DNA): TGTGCCACCCCGGACAGGGTAACTCTTCGGACTCTCCATATGGCGTTATACACCTTC.

V is TRBV2 and J is TRBJ2-1; 11 bases are a match to TRBD2. This CDR3 has 13 residues. The V segment lost 3 bases and the J segment 9 bases; nucleotides outside the gene matches: 1. The germline gives CDR1 SNHLY, CDR2 FYNNEI. CDR3 sequence reads: CASSDGLAGEQFF. In nucleotides, the CDR3 is TGTGCCAGCAGTGACGGACTAGCGGGTGAGCAGTTCTTC.

The gene calls are TRBV4-1 and TRBJ1-2; 8 bases agree with TRBD1. Germline CDR1 MGHRA, CDR2 YSYEKL. Losses at the gene ends were 1 base for V and 7 bases for J; bases not matched to a gene: 8. This CDR3 is 15 amino acids long. The CDR3 DNA sequence: TGCGCCAGCAGCCAAGTAGCAGGGGGCGAGGGTGGCTACACCTTC. Protein product: CASSQVAGGEGGYTF.

This clone was detected once. The chain employs TRBV4-1 and TRBJ2-7, with unresolved D. V gave up 0 bases and J gave up 1 base, with 13 bases separating them. The CDR3 is 16 residues long. Germline V gene lookup returns CDR1 MGHRA and CDR2 YSYEKL. CDR3 in amino acids: CASSQDPSLLSYEQYF. DNA of the CDR3: TGCGCCAGCAGCCAAGATCCCTCTCTCCTATCCTACGAGCAGTACTTC.

V gene TRBV24-1 combines with J gene TRBJ2-1, with TRBD2 as a possible D gene (6 bases). Trimming shortened V by 4 bases and J by 8 bases, and 11 bases separated the two germline ends. Looked up from germline, CDR1 is KGHDR and CDR2 is SFDVKD. This CDR3 spans 13 amino acids. CDR3 region: CATSEASADEQFF. DNA of the CDR3: TGTGCCACCAGTGAGGCTAGCGCGGATGAGCAGTTCTTC.

The V and J genes are TRBV24-1 and TRBJ2-3, with unresolved D. The CDR3 runs to 14 residues. Trimming shortened V by 3 bases and J by 6 bases, and 12 bases separated the two germline ends. Germline assignment: CDR1 KGHDR and CDR2 SFDVKD. CDR3 region: CATSDTLELDTQYF. The DNA for the CDR3 is TGTGCCACCAGTGATACTCTTGAATTGGATACGCAGTATTTT.

This chain links TRBV19 with TRBJ2-7, with a tentative D call TRBD1 (6 bases). The CDR3 runs 14 residues. V was clipped by 6 bases and J by 1 base, with 13 bases between them. Germline loops: CDR1 LNHDA, CDR2 SQIVND (reference sequence). This CDR3 reads CASSRGAGSYEQYF. In nucleotides, the CDR3 is TGTGCCAGTAGCAGGGGCGCAGGGTCCTACGAGCAGTACTTC.